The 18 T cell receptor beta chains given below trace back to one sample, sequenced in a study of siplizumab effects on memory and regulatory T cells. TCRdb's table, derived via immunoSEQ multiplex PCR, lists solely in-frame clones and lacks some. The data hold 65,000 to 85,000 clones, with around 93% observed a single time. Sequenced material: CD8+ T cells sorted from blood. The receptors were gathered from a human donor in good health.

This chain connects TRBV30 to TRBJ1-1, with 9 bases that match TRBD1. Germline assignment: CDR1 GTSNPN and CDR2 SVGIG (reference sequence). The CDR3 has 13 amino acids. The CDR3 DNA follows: TGTGCTAAATGGGACAGGGAAGACTTAGTAGCTTTCTTT. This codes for CAKWDREDLVAFF.

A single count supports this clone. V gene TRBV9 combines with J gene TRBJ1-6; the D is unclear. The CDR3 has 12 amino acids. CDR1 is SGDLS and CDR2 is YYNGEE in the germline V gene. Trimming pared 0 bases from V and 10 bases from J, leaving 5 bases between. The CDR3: CASSVGGSPLHF. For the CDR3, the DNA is TGTGCCAGCAGCGTAGGGGGATCACCCCTCCACTTT.

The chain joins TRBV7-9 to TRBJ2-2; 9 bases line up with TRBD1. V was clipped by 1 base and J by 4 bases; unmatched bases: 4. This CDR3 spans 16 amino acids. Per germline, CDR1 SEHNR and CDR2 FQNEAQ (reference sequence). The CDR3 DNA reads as TGTGCCAGCAGCTTAGGGACAGGGGCGGTCACCGGGGAGCTGTTTTTT. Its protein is CASSLGTGAVTGELFF.

The CDR3 DNA reads as TGTGCCAGCAGCTTAGGGTCCAGCACCGGGGAGCTGTTTTTT. Translating it yields CASSLGSSTGELFF. V is TRBV7-2 and J is TRBJ2-2, with unresolved D. The germline V gene encodes CDR1 SGHTA and CDR2 FQGNSA. The CDR3 loop spans 14 amino acids. V gave up 1 base and J gave up 4 bases, with 7 bases separating them.

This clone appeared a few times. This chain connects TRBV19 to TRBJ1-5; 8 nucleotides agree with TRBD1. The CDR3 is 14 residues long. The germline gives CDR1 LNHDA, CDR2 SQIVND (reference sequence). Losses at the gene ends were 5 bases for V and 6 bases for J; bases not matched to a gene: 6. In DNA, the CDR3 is TGTGCCAGTAGTGACAGGGGAGCTTTTCAGCCCCAGCATTTT. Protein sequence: CASSDRGAFQPQHF.

The DNA for the CDR3 is TGTGCCAGCAGCTGGATGGGTAGCACAGAGACCCAGTACTTC. It codes for CASSWMGSTETQYF. The chain has TRBV11-1 and TRBJ2-5, with D unresolved. The CDR3 is 14 amino acids. Trimming left V 4 bases short and J 4 bases short, with 13 bases between. Germline values: CDR1 SGHAT, CDR2 FQDESV (reference sequence).

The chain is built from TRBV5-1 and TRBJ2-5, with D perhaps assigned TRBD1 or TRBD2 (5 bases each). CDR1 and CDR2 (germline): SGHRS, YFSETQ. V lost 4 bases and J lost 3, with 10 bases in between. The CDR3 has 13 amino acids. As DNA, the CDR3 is TGCGCCAGCAGCCCCGTGGGGGAAGAGACCCAGTACTTC. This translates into CASSPVGEETQYF.

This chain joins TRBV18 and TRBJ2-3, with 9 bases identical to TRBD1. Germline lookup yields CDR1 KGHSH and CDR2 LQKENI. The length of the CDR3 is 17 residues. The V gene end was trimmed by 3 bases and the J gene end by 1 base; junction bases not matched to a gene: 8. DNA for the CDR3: TGTGCCAGCTCACCCCCGGGACAGGGAATTGGCACAGATACGCAGTATTTT. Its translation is CASSPPGQGIGTDTQYF.

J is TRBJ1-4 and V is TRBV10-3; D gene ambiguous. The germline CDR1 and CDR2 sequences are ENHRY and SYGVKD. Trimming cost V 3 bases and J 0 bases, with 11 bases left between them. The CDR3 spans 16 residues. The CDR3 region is CAISDPLVSTNEKLFF. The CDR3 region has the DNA TGTGCCATCAGTGATCCCCTTGTTTCAACTAATGAAAAACTGTTTTTT.

DNA of the CDR3: TGTGCCAGCAGTCATGGGTCGAACACTGAAGCTTTCTTT. Protein sequence: CASSHGSNTEAFF. This chain connects TRBV28 to TRBJ1-1; D is unclear. V was shortened by 5 bases and J by 1 base, with 8 bases between the two germline ends. Germline CDR1 MDHEN, CDR2 SYDVKM. This CDR3 spans 13 amino acids.

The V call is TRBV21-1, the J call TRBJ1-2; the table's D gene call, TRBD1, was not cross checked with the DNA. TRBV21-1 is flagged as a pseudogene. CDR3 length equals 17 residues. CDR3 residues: CASSKASPVTGDYGYTF. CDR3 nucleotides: TGTGCCAGCAGCAAAGCCTCGCCTGTGACAGGCGACTATGGCTACACCTTC.

CDR3 nucleotide sequence: TGTGCCAGCAGCTCCGGGGGGATCCTCAATGAGCAGTTCTTC. Its protein product is CASSSGGILNEQFF. This sequence joins TRBV5-6 and TRBJ2-1; TRBD2 aligns across 7 bases. This CDR3 is 14 amino acids long. J was trimmed by 6 bases and V by 3 bases; bases with no gene match: 6. Germline values: CDR1 SGHDT, CDR2 YYEEEE.

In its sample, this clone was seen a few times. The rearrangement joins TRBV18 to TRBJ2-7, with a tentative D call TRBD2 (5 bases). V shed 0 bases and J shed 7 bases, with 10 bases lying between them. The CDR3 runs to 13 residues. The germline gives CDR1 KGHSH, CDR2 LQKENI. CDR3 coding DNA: TGTGCCAGCTCACCACCGGATCGAGGGGAGCAGTACTTC. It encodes CASSPPDRGEQYF.

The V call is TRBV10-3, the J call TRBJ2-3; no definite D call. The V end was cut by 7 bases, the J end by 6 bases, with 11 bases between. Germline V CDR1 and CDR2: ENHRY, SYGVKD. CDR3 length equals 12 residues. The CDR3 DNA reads TGTGCCATCAATGGGGATAGGGATACGCAGTATTTT. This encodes CAINGDRDTQYF.

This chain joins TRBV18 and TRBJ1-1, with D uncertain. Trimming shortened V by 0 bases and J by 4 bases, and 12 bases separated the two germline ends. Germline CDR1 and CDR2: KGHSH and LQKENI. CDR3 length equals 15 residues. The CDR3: CASSPPGNSPTEAFF. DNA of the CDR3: TGTGCCAGCTCACCACCGGGGAACTCCCCCACTGAAGCTTTCTTT. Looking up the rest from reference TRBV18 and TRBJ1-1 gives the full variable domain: NAGVMQNPRHLVRRRGQEARLRCSPMKGHSHVYWYRQLPEEGLKFMVYLQKENIIDESGMPKERFSAEFPKEGPSILRIQQVVRGDSAAYFCASSPPGNSPTEAFFGQGTRLTVV.

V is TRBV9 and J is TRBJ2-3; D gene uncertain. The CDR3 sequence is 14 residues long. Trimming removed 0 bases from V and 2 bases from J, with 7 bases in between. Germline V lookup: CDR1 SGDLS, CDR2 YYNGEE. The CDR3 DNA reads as TGTGCCAGCAGCGTAGGCTACCCCACAGATACGCAGTATTTT. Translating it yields CASSVGYPTDTQYF. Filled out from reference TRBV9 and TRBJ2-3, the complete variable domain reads DSGVTQTPKHLITATGQRVTLRCSPRSGDLSVYWYQQSLDQGLQFLIQYYNGEERAKGNILERFSAQQFPDLHSELNLSSLELGDSALYFCASSVGYPTDTQYFGPGTRLTVL.

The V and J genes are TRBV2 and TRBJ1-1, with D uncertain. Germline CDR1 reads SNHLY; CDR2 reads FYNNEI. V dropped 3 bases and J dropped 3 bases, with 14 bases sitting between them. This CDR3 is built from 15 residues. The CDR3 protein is CASSDKPIAYTEAFF. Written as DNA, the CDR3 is TGTGCCAGCAGTGACAAGCCAATCGCGTACACTGAAGCTTTCTTT.

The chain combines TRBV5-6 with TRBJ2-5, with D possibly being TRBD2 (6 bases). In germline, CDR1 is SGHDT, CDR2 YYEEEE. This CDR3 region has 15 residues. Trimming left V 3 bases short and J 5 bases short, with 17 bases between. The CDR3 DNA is TGTGCCAGCAGCTGGATCTTTGCTGGGGGGGAGACCCAGTACTTC. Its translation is CASSWIFAGGETQYF.